The clone carrying this TCR beta chain has just one count. The sample comes from a study of cytomegalovirus exposure and HLA in healthy donors. With 60 Vbeta and 13 Jbeta primers, the PCR was carried out. Repertoires were generated with immunoSEQ multiplex PCR, while TCRdb's copy carries only in-frame clones and drops some. The data contain more than 80,000 clones, approximately 75% of them singletons. The TCR comes from a female donor in good health and CMV-seropositive. The material sequenced was PBMCs.

CDR3 residues: CAWRSLPDTEAFF. CDR3 sequence (DNA): TGTGCCTGGAGGTCACTTCCGGACACTGAAGCTTTCTTT. The chain uses TRBV30 and TRBJ1-1; D is unclear. CDR1 is GTSNPN and CDR2 is SVGIG in the germline V gene (reference sequence). The V end was cut by 3 bases, the J end by 3 bases, with 11 bases between. The CDR3 spans 13 residues.